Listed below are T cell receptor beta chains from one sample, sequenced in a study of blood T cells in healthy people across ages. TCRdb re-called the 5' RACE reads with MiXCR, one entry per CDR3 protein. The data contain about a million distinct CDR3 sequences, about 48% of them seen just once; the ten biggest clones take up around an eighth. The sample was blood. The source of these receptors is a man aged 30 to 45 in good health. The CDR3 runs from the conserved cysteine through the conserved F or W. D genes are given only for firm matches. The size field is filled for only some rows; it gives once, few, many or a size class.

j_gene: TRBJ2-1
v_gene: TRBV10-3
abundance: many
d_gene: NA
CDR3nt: TGTGCCATCAGTGACCTGCTAGGACCAGGGCGGGAGCAGTTCTTC
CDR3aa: CAISDLLGPGREQFF

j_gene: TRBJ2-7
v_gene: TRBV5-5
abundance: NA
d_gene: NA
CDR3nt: TGTGCCAGCAGCTTGTCGGGAGCCCGGGAGCAGTACTTC
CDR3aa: CASSLSGAREQYF

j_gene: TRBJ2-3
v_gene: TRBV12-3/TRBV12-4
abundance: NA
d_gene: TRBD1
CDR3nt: TGTGCCAGCAGTATGACAGGGTTCACAGATACGCAGTATTTT
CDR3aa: CASSMTGFTDTQYF

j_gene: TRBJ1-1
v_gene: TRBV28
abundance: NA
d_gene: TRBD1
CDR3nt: TGTGCCAGCAGTGCCCCCGGGACAGGGGAAGCGGGTGAAGCTTTCTTT
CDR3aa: CASSAPGTGEAGEAFF

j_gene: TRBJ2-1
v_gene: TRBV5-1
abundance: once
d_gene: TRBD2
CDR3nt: TGCGCCAGCAGCTTGGAACCTAGCGGCTTCAATGAGCAGTTCTTC
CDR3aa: CASSLEPSGFNEQFF

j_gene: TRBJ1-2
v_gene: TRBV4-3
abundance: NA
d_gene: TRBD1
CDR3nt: TGCGCCAGCAGCCAAGATCCGGCAACAGGGGGCAACGGCTACACCTTC
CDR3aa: CASSQDPATGGNGYTF

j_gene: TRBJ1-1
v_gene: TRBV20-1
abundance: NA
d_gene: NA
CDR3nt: TGCAGTGCTAGAGATCCCGGGGGGTCTAGGGAAGCTTTCTTT
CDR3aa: CSARDPGGSREAFF

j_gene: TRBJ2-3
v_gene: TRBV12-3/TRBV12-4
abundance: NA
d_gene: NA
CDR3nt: TGTGCCAGCAGTTTTCGGGTTTTCGTGGCAGATACGCAGTATTTT
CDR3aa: CASSFRVFVADTQYF

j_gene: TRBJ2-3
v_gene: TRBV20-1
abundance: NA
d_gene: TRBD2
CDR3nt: TGCAGTGCTAGAGACCTTGGGGGGACTAGCGGGGCAAACACAGATACGCAGTATTTT
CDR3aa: CSARDLGGTSGANTDTQYF

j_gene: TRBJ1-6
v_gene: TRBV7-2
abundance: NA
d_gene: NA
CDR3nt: TGTGCCAGCAGCACAGCAACACAGGAAAGCTCCTATAATTCACCCCTCCACTTT
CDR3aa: CASSTATQESSYNSPLHF

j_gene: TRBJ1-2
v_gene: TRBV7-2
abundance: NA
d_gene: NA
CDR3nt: TGTGCCAGCACCAAAGTCAGGGGATATGGCTACACCTTC
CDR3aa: CASTKVRGYGYTF

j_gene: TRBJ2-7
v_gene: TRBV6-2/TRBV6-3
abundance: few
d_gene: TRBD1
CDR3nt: TGTGCCAGCAGTTACCGGACAGGTGGAGTCGACGAGCAGTACTTC
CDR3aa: CASSYRTGGVDEQYF

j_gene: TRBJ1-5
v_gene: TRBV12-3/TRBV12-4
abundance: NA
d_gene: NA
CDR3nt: TGTGCCAGCACCGGGGGTTTAGGTCAGCCCCAGCATTTT
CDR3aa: CASTGGLGQPQHF

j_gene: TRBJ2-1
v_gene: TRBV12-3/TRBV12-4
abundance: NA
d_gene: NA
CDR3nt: TGTGCCAGCAGTTTCATAGGGAATGAGCAGTTCTTC
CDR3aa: CASSFIGNEQFF

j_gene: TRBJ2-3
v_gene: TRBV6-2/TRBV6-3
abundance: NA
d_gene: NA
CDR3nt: TGTGCCAGCAGCCCCGGCAGCTTTAGCACAGATACGCAGTATTTT
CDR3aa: CASSPGSFSTDTQYF

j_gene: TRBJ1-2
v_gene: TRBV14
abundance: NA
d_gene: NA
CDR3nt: TGTGCCAACAGCCCTCTCGGACCTACTCGCTACACCTTC
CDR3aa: CANSPLGPTRYTF

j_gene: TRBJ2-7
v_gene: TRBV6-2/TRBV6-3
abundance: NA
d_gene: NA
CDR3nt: TGTGCCAGCAGTTACGCCAACCCTTCTCCTTACGAGCAGTACTTC
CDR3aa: CASSYANPSPYEQYF

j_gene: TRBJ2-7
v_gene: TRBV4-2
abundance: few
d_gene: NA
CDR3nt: TGTGCCAGCAGCCAAGGTGTCGCTAGCGCCTCCTACGAGCAGTACTTC
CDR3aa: CASSQGVASASYEQYF

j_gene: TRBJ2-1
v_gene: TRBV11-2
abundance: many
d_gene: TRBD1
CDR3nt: TGTGCCAGCAGTTTGGACAGGGCCAATGAGCAGTTCTTC
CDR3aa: CASSLDRANEQFF

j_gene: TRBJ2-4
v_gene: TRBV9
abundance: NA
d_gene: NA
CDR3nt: TGTGCCAGCAGCGTAGATCCAGGGGAAGGAGTCAAAAACATTCAGTACTTC
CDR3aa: CASSVDPGEGVKNIQYF

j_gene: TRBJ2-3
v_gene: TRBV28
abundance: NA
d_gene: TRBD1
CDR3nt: TGTGCCAGCAGTCTCCGGGACAGGATCGATACGCAGTATTTT
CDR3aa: CASSLRDRIDTQYF

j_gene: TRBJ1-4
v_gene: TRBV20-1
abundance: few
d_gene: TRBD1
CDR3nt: TGCAGTGCTAGAGGGACAGGGAATGAAAAACTGTTTTTT
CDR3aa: CSARGTGNEKLFF

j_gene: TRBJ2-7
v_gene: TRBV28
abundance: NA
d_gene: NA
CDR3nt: TGTGCCAGCAGTGTGACCTTCCTCTACTACGAGCAGTACTTC
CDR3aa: CASSVTFLYYEQYF

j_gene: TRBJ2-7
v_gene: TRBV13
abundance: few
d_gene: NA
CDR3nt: TGTGCCAGCAGCTTTCGGCAGGGCCCTCGGAACGAGCAGTACTTC
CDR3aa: CASSFRQGPRNEQYF

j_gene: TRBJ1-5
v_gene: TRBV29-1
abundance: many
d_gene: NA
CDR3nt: TGCAGCGCCGGTAGTGTCAATCAGCCCCAGCATTTT
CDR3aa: CSAGSVNQPQHF

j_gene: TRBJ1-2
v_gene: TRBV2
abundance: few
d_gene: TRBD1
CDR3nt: TGTGCCAGCAGTGAGTGGACAGGAGCCCTTTATGGCTACACCTTC
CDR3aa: CASSEWTGALYGYTF

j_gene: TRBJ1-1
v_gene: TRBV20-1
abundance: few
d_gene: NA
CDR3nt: TGCAGTGCTGCCGGGGGGCGGAACACTGAAGCTTTCTTT
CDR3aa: CSAAGGRNTEAFF

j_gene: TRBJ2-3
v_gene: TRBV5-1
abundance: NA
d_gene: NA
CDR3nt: TGCGCCAGCAGCTGGGACTTTACGCAGTATTTT
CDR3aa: CASSWDFTQYF

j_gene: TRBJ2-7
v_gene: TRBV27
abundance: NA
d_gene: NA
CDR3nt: TGTGCCAGCAGTTTAGCCCAGGGGAAGGACGAGCAGTACTTC
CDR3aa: CASSLAQGKDEQYF

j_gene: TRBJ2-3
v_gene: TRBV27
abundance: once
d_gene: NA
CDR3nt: TGTGCCAGCAGTTTTGCTAGCAAGGGCACAGATACGCAGTATTTT
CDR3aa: CASSFASKGTDTQYF

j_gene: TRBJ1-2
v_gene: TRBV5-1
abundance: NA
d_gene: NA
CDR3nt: TGCGCCAGCAGCTTGGAAGTCGGACGGGCAACTAACTATGGCTACACCTTC
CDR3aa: CASSLEVGRATNYGYTF

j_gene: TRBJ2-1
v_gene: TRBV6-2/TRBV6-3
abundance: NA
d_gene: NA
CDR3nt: TGTGCCAGCAGTGGGGGCCCAATTCAGAATGAGCAGTTCTTC
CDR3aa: CASSGGPIQNEQFF

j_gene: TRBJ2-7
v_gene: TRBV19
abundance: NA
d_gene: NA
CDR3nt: TGTGCCAGTAGTATAGGGGGAGGAAACATCTACAAGCAGTACTTC
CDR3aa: CASSIGGGNIYKQYF

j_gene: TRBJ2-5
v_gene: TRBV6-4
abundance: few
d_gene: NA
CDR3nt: TGTGCCAGCAGTGTGACAGCGATAGACAATGAGCAGTACTTC
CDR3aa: CASSVTAIDNEQYF

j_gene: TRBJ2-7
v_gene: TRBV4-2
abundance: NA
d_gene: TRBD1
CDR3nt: TGTGCCAGCAGCCGACCGGGACAGGGAGAAAATGAGCAGTACTTC
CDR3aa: CASSRPGQGENEQYF

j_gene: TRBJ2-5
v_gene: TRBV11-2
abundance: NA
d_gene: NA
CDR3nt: TGTGCCAGCAGCTTAGATTTGGGCTGGGAGACCCAGTACTTC
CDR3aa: CASSLDLGWETQYF

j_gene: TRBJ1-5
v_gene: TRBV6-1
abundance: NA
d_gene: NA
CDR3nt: TGTGCCAGCAGTGAACTTGACGGCACCAATCAGCCCCAGCATTTT
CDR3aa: CASSELDGTNQPQHF

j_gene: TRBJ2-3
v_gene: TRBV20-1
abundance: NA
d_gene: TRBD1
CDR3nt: TGCAGTGCTAGAGAGGACAGGGTGATCGCAGATACGCAGTATTTT
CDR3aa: CSAREDRVIADTQYF

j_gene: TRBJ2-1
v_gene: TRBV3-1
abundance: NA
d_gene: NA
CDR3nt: TGTGCCAGCAGCCAAGCGCGCGGCGTAGGAGGCTACAATGAGCAGTTCTTC
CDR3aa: CASSQARGVGGYNEQFF

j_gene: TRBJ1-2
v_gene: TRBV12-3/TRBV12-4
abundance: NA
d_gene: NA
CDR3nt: TGTGCCAGCCTTCATCAACATGGCTACACCTTC
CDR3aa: CASLHQHGYTF

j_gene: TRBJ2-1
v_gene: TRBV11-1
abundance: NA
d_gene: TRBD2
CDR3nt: TGTGCCAGCAGCTTAGCTAGCGGGGTCCGCAATGAGCAGTTCTTC
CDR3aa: CASSLASGVRNEQFF

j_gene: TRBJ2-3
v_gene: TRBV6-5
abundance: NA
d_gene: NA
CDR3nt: TGTGCCAGCAGTTACTCGAGAGGGCCCAGCACAGATACGCAGTATTTT
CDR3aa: CASSYSRGPSTDTQYF

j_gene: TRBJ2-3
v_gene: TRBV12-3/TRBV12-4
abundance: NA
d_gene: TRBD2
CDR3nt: TGTGCCAGCAGTTCCCCAGGTGCGGGGGGGCCGAATACGCAGTATTTT
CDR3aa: CASSSPGAGGPNTQYF

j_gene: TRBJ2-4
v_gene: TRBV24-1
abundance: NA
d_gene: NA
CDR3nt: TGTGCCACCAGTGCCCTAAGGCGGTTAGCCAAAAACATTCAGTACTTC
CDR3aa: CATSALRRLAKNIQYF